This T cell receptor beta chain was identified during a study of Tregs in tolerant kidney transplant recipients. Study-level points and caveats: In tolerant patients, donor-specific Tregs outgrew total Tregs, suggesting antigen-driven expansion.

Of note for this clone: No antigen is known for it. Coverage ceases 3 residues before the CDR3 finishes, and the germline J gene fills in the end.

The nonmyeloablative bone marrow transplants came from related graft donors, with transient mixed chimerism. Unstimulated regulatory T cells (CD4+CD25+CD127-), CD4+CD25- non-regulatory cells, CD4 and CD8 cells were FACS-sorted from thawed PBMCs. Profiled with immunoSEQ multiplex PCR; TCRdb holds only in-frame clones, not every one. The sample has roughly 25,000 clones. Germline CDR1 is KGHSH and CDR2 is LQKENI. The CDR3 totals 14 residues. V was trimmed by 3 bases and J by 5 bases, leaving 13 bases between them. The chain joins TRBV18 to TRBJ2-5, with D perhaps matching TRBD1 (5 bases). The receptor comes from a human patient who received a combined kidney and bone marrow transplant. The graft donor may have contributed some T cells. Specimen: CD4+ T cells from blood (PBMCs), collected 6 months after the transplant. CDR3 residues: CASSPRQGWETQYF. Incomplete CDR3 DNA: TGTGCCAGCTCACCCCGCCAGGGATGGGAGACC.